The clone carrying this T cell receptor beta chain showed up just once. The sample belongs to a study of blood T cell repertoires in COVID-19. Some clones are missing from TCRdb's copy, which holds only in-frame ones; the method was immunoSEQ multiplex PCR. Among under 250,000 clones listed, about four fifths were seen once. Sequencing was carried out using peripheral blood. The receptor's source is a man older than 75 with acute or convalescent COVID-19.

This CDR3 is CASSLTTATYEQYF. Here the CDR3 DNA reads TGCGCCAGCAGCTTGACGACAGCTACCTACGAGCAGTACTTC. The rearrangement uses TRBV5-1 and TRBJ2-7; D is perhaps TRBD1 (5 bases). The germline CDR1 and CDR2 sequences are SGHRS and YFSETQ. This CDR3 has 14 amino acids. The V end was cut by 1 base, the J end by 2 bases, with 10 bases between.